This T cell receptor (beta chain) was retrieved from a study of OX40 agonist ivuxolimab in advanced cancers. The overall study: Every 2 weeks, patients received ivuxolimab intravenously, dosed at 0.01 to 10 mg/kg.

Sequencing used immunoSEQ multiplex PCR; TCRdb keeps in-frame clones, though not all of them. Of approximately 62,000 clones listed, 80% to 95% are singletons. The CDR3 spans 15 residues. Germline V CDR1 and CDR2: MNHEY, SVGAGI. Trimming took 7 bases from V and 4 from J, leaving 17 bases between them. Patients who had autoimmune disease history or got systemic immunosuppression were left out. Study observations and caveats: Those patients achieving a partial response at 0.1-3.0 mg/kg showed among the lowest clonal expansion. The antigen specificity of the peripheral T cells (those that were expanded) was not determined.

On this clone: Its antigen is not identified.

The chain combines TRBV6-5 with TRBJ1-3, with D tentatively TRBD1 (5 bases). This receptor was obtained from an adult with an advanced solid tumor such as melanoma, head and neck, liver or kidney cancer. This material consisted of CD4+ or CD8+ T cells sorted from blood, taken in a trial of the OX40 agonist ivuxolimab. The CDR3 nucleotides read TGTGCCAGCAAACTACGGTCGGGGGTGGGAAACACCATATATTTT. This encodes CASKLRSGVGNTIYF.